This T cell receptor beta chain was recorded in a study of T cell responses to AZD1222 COVID-19 vaccine. General observations from the study: Reports indicate that nearly half of spike-specific TCRs are directed at unmutated variant regions. AZD1222 recipients seropositive at baseline numbered only 5 or 6. Donors were mostly white British, more females; clonal diversity possibly underestimated. Samples come after the peak T cell response, not at day 14.

Using immunoSEQ multiplex PCR, the repertoire was profiled, and TCRdb retains in-frame clones only, with some absent. The repertoire has 120,000 or so clones, over 80% of them found once; the top ten carry about 6%. Germline V gene lookup returns CDR1 MDHEN and CDR2 SYDVKM. Unmatched junction bases numbered 10, after V lost 8 bases and J lost 7 bases. The CDR3 covers 13 residues. This clone was counted a single time. The antigen is unknown. The chain links TRBV28 to TRBJ1-2; 7 bases agree with TRBD1. The sequence came from an adult in good health. The starting material was peripheral blood, obtained on day 0 of AZD1222 vaccination. The chain's CDR3 is CASRSQGVGGYTF. The DNA of the CDR3 is TGTGCCAGCCGCAGTCAGGGGGTGGGTGGCTACACCTTC.